These T cell receptor beta chains were read from a single sample in a study of CD4 T cells in relation to SARS-CoV-2 and coronaviruses. These receptors' targets are unknown. This table comes from immunoSEQ multiplex PCR, and its TCRdb copy is limited to in-frame clones, with some not included. The sample lists 27,000 or so clones; around 75% were seen once. The sample comprised CD4+ T cells from PBMCs, cultured in vitro. Every receptor here comes from a human donor in good health. The conserved cysteine and the conserved F or W are not part of the CDR3 here. Clone size, where shown, is once, few, many, or a class for clones that have expanded.

V gene: TRBV19
J gene: TRBJ2-1
clone size: .
CDR3 protein: ASSIDRQNYNEQF

V gene: TRBV7-3
J gene: TRBJ2-5
clone size: once
CDR3 protein: ASSAMGAQETQY

V gene: TRBV7-2
J gene: TRBJ2-3
clone size: .
CDR3 protein: ASTPSAADTQY

V gene: TRBV10-3
J gene: TRBJ2-7
clone size: .
CDR3 protein: AISESWTRSYEQY

V gene: TRBV6-5
J gene: TRBJ2-2
clone size: .
CDR3 protein: ASRTGLLNTGELF

V gene: TRBV7-2
J gene: TRBJ2-2
clone size: few
CDR3 protein: ASSSKRQSTGELF

V gene: TRBV2
J gene: TRBJ2-1
clone size: .
CDR3 protein: ASRRTGGNNEQF

V gene: TRBV5-1
J gene: TRBJ2-7
clone size: .
CDR3 protein: ASSLLQGAGEQY

V gene: TRBV7-9
J gene: TRBJ1-2
clone size: .
CDR3 protein: ASSSGGGYGYT

V gene: TRBV18
J gene: TRBJ2-3
clone size: .
CDR3 protein: ASSPRLAGGTDTQY

V gene: TRBV5-1
J gene: TRBJ1-2
clone size: .
CDR3 protein: ASSLEGFNYGYT

V gene: TRBV19
J gene: TRBJ1-5
clone size: few
CDR3 protein: ASSLENSNQPQH

V gene: TRBV5-4
J gene: TRBJ2-5
clone size: .
CDR3 protein: ASSGSRGRDETQY

V gene: TRBV18
J gene: TRBJ1-1
clone size: .
CDR3 protein: ASSAEAGGRTEAF

V gene: TRBV9
J gene: TRBJ2-2
clone size: .
CDR3 protein: ASSASKNTGELF

V gene: TRBV7-9
J gene: TRBJ1-3
clone size: .
CDR3 protein: ASSPAGGTIY

V gene: TRBV7-2
J gene: TRBJ2-5
clone size: .
CDR3 protein: ASSISSGPRETQY

V gene: TRBV7-3
J gene: TRBJ2-3
clone size: .
CDR3 protein: ASSLNYPDTQY

V gene: TRBV5-1
J gene: TRBJ2-5
clone size: .
CDR3 protein: ASSWEETQY

V gene: TRBV7-8
J gene: TRBJ2-5
clone size: .
CDR3 protein: ASSRSQRLPEYPQY

V gene: TRBV6-2/TRBV6-3
J gene: TRBJ1-5
clone size: few
CDR3 protein: ASSRRLDDQPQH

V gene: TRBV6-5
J gene: TRBJ2-4
clone size: .
CDR3 protein: ASTRLAGENIQY

V gene: TRBV19
J gene: TRBJ2-3
clone size: .
CDR3 protein: ASSNRLAGATDTQY

V gene: TRBV4-2
J gene: TRBJ1-2
clone size: .
CDR3 protein: ASSQDRANYGYT

V gene: TRBV9
J gene: TRBJ2-1
clone size: few
CDR3 protein: ASSVSGGAFNEQF

V gene: TRBV6-2/TRBV6-3
J gene: TRBJ1-5
clone size: .
CDR3 protein: ASSYSYAAQPQH

V gene: TRBV19
J gene: TRBJ2-2
clone size: few
CDR3 protein: ASSINKNTGELF

V gene: TRBV4-3
J gene: TRBJ1-2
clone size: .
CDR3 protein: ASSQGAGYTRGYT